This T cell receptor (beta chain) was sequenced during a study of shared clonotypes between healthy human individuals. Here immunoSEQ multiplex PCR was the method, and the copy in TCRdb shows in-frame clones only, minus some. The sample yields more than 600,000 clones, 90% to 95% seen once. In the naive CD8 group, cells lacked CD45RO and were positively selected for CCR7, so terminally differentiated effector memory CD45RA+ cells were left out. The V gene lost 3 bases and the J gene lost 4 bases, with 9 bases spanning the gap. The length of the CDR3 is 13 residues. Looked up from germline, CDR1 is SGHTA and CDR2 is FQGNSA. Notes on this clone: The target antigen is unknown.

Findings and limits, study-wide: Among a few donors, roughly 5% of naive CD4 clonotypes were found in common.

Material for sequencing was naive CD8+ T cells sorted from blood. The chain couples TRBV7-2 to TRBJ1-2; D unclear. The sequence was collected from a man aged 25-40 years in good health. This CDR3 is CASSFSQLYGYTF. The CDR3 DNA reads as TGTGCCAGCAGCTTTTCCCAACTCTATGGCTACACCTTC.